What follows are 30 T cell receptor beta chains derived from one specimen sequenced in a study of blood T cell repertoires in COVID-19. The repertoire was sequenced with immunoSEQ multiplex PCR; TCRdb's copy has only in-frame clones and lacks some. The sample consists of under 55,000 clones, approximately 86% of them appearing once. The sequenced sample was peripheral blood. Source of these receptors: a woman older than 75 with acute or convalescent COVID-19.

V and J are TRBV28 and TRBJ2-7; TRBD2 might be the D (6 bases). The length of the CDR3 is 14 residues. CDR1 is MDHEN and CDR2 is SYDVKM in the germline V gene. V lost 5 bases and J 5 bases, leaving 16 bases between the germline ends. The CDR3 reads CASSAWGDRNEQYF. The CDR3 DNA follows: TGTGCCAGCAGTGCTTGGGGGGACCGGAACGAGCAGTACTTC.

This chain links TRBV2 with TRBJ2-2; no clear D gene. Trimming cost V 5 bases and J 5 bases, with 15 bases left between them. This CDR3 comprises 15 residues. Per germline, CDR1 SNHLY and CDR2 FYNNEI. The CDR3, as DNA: TGTGCCAGCAGTCTGGGCCATGAAGAGACCGGGGAGCTGTTTTTT. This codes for CASSLGHEETGELFF.

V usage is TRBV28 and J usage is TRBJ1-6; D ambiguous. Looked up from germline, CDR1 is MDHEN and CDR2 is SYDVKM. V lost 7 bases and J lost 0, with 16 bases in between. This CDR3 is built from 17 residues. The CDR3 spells CASTLVATSSYNSPLHF. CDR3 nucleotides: TGTGCCAGCACCTTGGTAGCCACGAGCTCCTATAATTCACCCCTCCACTTT.

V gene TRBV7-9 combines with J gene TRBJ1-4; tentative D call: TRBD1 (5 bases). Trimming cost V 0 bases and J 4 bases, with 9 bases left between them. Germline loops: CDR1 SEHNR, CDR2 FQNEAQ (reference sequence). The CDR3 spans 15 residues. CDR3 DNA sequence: TGTGCCAGCAGCTTAGCGGGGCACGGTAATGAAAAACTGTTTTTT. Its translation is CASSLAGHGNEKLFF. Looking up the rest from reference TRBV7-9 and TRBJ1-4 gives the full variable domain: DTGVSQNPRHKITKRGQNVTFRCDPISEHNRLYWYRQTLGQGPEFLTYFQNEAQLEKSRLLSDRFSAERPKGSFSTLEIQRTEQGDSAMYLCASSLAGHGNEKLFFGSGTQLSVL.

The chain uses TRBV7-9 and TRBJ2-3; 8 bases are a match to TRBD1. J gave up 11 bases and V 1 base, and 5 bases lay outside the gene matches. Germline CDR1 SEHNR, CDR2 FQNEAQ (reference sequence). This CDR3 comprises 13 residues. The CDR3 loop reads CASSLDGTGGQYF. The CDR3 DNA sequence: TGTGCCAGCAGCTTAGACGGGACAGGAGGGCAGTATTTT.

CDR3 residues: CASSLLLADNEQFF. In DNA form, the CDR3 reads TGCGCCAGCAGCTTGTTACTAGCGGACAATGAGCAGTTCTTC. The chain combines TRBV5-1 with TRBJ2-1, with 8 positions matching TRBD2. V lost 1 base, J lost 5 bases, and 2 bases stayed unmatched. This CDR3 region has 14 residues. Germline V gene data show CDR1 as SGHRS and CDR2 as YFSETQ.

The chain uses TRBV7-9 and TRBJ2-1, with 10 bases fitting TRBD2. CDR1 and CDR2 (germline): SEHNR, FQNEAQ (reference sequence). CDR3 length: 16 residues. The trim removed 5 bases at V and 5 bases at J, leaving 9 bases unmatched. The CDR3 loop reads CASSPRTSGFNNEQFF. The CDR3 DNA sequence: TGTGCCAGCAGCCCCCGGACTAGCGGTTTTAACAATGAGCAGTTCTTC.

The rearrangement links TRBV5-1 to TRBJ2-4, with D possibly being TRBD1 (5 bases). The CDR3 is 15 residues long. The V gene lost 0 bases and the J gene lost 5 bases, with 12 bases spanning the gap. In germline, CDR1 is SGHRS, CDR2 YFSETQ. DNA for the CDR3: TGCGCCAGCAGCTTGGAGGGGCAGAAACAAAACATTCAGTACTTC. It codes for CASSLEGQKQNIQYF.

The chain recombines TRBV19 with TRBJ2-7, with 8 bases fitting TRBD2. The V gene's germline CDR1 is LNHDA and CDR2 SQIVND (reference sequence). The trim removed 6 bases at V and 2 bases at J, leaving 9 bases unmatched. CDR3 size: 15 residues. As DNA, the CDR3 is TGTGCCAGTAGCACGGCGGGAGGTCCGACCTACGAGCAGTACTTC. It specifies CASSTAGGPTYEQYF. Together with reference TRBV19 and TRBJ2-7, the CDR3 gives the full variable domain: DGGITQSPKYLFRKEGQNVTLSCEQNLNHDAMYWYRQDPGQGLRLIYYSQIVNDFQKGDIAEGYSVSREKKESFPLTVTSAQKNPTAFYLCASSTAGGPTYEQYFGPGTRLTVT.

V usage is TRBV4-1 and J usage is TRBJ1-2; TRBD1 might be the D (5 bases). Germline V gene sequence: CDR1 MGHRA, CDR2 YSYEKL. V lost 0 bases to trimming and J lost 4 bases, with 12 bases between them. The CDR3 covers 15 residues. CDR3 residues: CASSQDGGGSYGYTF. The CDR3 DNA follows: TGCGCCAGCAGCCAAGATGGGGGGGGGAGCTATGGCTACACCTTC.

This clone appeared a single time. The CDR3 reads CASSQDPGQSYNEQFF. Written as DNA, the CDR3 is TGCGCCAGCAGCCAAGATCCGGGACAATCCTACAATGAGCAGTTCTTC. The chain joins TRBV4-1 to TRBJ2-1; possibly TRBD1 for D (6 bases). The germline V gene has CDR1 MGHRA and CDR2 YSYEKL. The CDR3 sequence is 16 residues long. The V end was cut by 0 bases, the J end by 1 base, with 10 bases between.

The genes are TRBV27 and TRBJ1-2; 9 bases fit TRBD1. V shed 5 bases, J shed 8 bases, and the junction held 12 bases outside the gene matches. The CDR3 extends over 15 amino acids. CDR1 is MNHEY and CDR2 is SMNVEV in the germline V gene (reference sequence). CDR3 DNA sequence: TGTGCCAGCAGTATTTCCCGACAGGGGGGAAGAGGCTACACCTTC. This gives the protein CASSISRQGGRGYTF.

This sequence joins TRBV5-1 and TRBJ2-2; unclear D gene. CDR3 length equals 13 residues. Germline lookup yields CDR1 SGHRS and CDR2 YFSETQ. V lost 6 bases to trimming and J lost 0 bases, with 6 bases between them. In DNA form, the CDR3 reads TGCGCCAGCAAGCCTTCGAACACCGGGGAGCTGTTTTTT. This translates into CASKPSNTGELFF.

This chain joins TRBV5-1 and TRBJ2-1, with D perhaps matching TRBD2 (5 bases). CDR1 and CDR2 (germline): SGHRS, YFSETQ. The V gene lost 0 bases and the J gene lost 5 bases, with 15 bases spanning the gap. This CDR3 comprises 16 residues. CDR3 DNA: TGCGCCAGCAGCTTGGTCCCGGCAGCGGCCGACAATGAGCAGTTCTTC. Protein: CASSLVPAAADNEQFF.

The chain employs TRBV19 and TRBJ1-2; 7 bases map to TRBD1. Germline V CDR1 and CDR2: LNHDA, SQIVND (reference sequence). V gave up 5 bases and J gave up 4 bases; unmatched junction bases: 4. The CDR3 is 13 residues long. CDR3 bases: TGTGCCAGTAGTCCCGACAGGGTCTATGGCTACACCTTC. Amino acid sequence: CASSPDRVYGYTF. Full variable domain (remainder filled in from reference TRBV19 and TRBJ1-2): DGGITQSPKYLFRKEGQNVTLSCEQNLNHDAMYWYRQDPGQGLRLIYYSQIVNDFQKGDIAEGYSVSREKKESFPLTVTSAQKNPTAFYLCASSPDRVYGYTFGSGTRLTVV.

The CDR3 protein is CASSMSLTAQETQYF. CDR3 nucleotides: TGTGCCAGCAGCATGAGCTTGACAGCCCAAGAGACCCAGTACTTC. The chain links TRBV7-2 to TRBJ2-5; TRBD1 might be the D (5 bases). CDR1 SGHTA and CDR2 FQGNSA come from the germline V gene. This CDR3 is built from 15 residues. V was trimmed by 5 bases and J by 1 base, leaving 14 bases between them.

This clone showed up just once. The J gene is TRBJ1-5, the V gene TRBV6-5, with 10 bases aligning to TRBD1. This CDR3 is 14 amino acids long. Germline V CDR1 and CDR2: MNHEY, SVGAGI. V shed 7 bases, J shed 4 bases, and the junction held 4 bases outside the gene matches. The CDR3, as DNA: TGTGCCAGCATCCTGGGACAGGGGAATCAGCCCCAGCATTTT. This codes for CASILGQGNQPQHF.

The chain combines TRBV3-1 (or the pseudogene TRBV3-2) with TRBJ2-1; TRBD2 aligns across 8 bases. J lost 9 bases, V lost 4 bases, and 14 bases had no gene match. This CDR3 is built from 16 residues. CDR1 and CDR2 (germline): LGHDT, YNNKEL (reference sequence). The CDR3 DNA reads TGTGCCAGCAGCCCAACCCCCGGGACTAGTTTTGGTGAGCAGTTCTTC. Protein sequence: CASSPTPGTSFGEQFF.

Here the CDR3 DNA reads TGTGCCAGCAGTTACACTTCTAGAGAAAACATTCAGTACTTC. It is translated as CASSYTSRENIQYF. J is TRBJ2-4 and V is TRBV6-2 or TRBV6-3; D unclear. Germline-derived CDR1 and CDR2 are MNHEY and SVGEGT. V was cut by 2 bases and J by 5 bases, with 10 bases left in between. This CDR3 is built from 14 residues.

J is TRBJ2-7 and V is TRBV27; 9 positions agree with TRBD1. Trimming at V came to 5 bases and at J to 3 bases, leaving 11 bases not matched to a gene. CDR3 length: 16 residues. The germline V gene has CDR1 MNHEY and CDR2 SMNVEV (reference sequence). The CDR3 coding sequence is TGTGCCAGCAGTCCAGGACAGGGGCGTTCCTTCTACGAGCAGTACTTC. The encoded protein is CASSPGQGRSFYEQYF.

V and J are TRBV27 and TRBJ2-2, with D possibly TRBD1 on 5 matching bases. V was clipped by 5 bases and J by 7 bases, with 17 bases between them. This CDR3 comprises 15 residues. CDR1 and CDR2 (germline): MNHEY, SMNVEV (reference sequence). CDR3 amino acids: CASSPRTLSGGELFF. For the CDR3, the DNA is TGTGCCAGCAGTCCCCGGACACTCTCGGGCGGGGAGCTGTTTTTT.

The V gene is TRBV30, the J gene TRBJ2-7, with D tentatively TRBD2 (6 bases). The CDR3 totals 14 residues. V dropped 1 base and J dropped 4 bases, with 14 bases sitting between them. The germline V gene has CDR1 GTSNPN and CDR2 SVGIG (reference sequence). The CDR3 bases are TGTGCCTGGAGTGACCCCATTGGGAGGTACGAGCAGTACTTC. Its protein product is CAWSDPIGRYEQYF. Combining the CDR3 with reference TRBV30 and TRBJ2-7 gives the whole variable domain SQTIHQWPATLVQPVGSPLSLECTVEGTSNPNLYWYRQAAGRGLQLLFYSVGIGQISSEVPQNLSASRPQDRQFILSSKKLLLSDSGFYLCAWSDPIGRYEQYFGPGTRLTVT.

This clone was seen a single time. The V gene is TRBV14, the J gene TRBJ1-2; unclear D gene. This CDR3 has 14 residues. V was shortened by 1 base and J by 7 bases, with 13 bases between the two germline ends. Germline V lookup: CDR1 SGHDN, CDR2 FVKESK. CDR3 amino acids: CASSQVPGRGGYTF. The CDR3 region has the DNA TGTGCCAGCAGCCAAGTTCCAGGACGGGGTGGCTACACCTTC.

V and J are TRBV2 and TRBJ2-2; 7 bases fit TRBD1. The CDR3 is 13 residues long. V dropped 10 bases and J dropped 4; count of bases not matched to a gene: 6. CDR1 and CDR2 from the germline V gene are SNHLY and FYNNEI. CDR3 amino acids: CATRQGPTGELFF. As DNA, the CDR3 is TGTGCCACCAGACAGGGCCCCACCGGGGAGCTGTTTTTT.

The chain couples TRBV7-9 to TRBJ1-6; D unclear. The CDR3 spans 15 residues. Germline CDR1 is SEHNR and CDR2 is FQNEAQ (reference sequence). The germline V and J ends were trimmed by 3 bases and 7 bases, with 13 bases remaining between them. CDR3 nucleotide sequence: TGTGCCAGCAGCTTCGATTCCCGACTGAATTCACCCCTCCACTTT. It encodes CASSFDSRLNSPLHF.

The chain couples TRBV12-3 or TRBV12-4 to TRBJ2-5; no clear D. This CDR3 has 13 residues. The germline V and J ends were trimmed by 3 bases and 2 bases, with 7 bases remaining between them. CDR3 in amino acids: CASSFSRQETQYF. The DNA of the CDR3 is TGTGCCAGCAGTTTCTCTCGGCAAGAGACCCAGTACTTC.

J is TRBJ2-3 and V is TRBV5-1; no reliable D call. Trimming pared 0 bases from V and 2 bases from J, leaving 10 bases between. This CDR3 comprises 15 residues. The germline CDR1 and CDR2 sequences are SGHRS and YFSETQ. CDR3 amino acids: CASSLVGDNTDTQYF. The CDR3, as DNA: TGCGCCAGCAGCTTGGTCGGCGACAACACAGATACGCAGTATTTT.

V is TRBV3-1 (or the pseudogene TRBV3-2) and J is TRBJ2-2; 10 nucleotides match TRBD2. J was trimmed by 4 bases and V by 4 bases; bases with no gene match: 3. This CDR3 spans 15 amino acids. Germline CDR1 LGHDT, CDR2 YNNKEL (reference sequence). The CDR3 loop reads CASSPGLALTGELFF. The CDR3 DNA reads TGTGCCAGCAGCCCGGGACTAGCGCTCACCGGGGAGCTGTTTTTT.

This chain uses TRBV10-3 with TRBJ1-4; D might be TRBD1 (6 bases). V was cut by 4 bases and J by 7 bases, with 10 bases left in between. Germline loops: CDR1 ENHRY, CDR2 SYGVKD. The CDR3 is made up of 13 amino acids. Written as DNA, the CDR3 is TGTGCCATCAGTGCAGGGGAAGGTGAAAAACTGTTTTTT. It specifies CAISAGEGEKLFF.

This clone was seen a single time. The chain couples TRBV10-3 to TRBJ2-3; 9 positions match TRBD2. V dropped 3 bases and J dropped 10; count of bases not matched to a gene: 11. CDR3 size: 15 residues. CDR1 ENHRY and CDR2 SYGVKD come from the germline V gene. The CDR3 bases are TGTGCCATCAGTGACGGAGCGGGAGGTCCTCAGGCGCAGTATTTT. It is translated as CAISDGAGGPQAQYF.